This TCR beta chain was recorded in a study of technical replicates of blood from a handful of donors. The protocol was immunoSEQ multiplex PCR, while the TCRdb copy is restricted to in-frame clones and leaves out a portion. The sample lists 95,000 or so clones; 90% to 95% were seen once. The germline V gene encodes CDR1 LGHNT and CDR2 FRNRAP. The CDR3 extends over 16 amino acids. Trimming stripped 3 bases from V and 1 base from J, with 12 bases between. Sequences were obtained from T cells isolated from PBMCs. The gene calls are TRBV12-5 and TRBJ2-2, with D tentatively TRBD2 (6 bases). The TCR comes from a human donor in good health. The CDR3 DNA is TGTGCTAGTGGTTTTCTGCGGGGCCAGAACACCGGGGAGCTGTTTTTT. Translating it yields CASGFLRGQNTGELFF.